This T cell receptor (beta chain) is drawn from a study of metastatic and nonmetastatic thyroid tumors. In the study overall: Across peripheral blood and tumor or nodule tissue samples taken from malignant and benign thyroid patients, the repertoires were compared with one another. Study results and limitations: In blood and tumor, TCR beta diversity was reportedly significantly higher in malignant thyroid tumors than in benign nodules.

Trimming stripped 10 bases from V and 0 bases from J, with 14 bases between. There are 14 residues in the CDR3. Germline loops: CDR1 ENHRY, CDR2 SYGVKD. The entire patient cohort was treatment-naive prior to thyroid surgery. Authors' methods: Clinicopathological groups of papillary thyroid cancer showed CDR3 differences that were used to build a distant-metastasis classifier. TCRdb reanalyzed the PCR reads with MiXCR. TCRdb's processing, not the authors' own work, is the source of the V and J calls. This table holds about 40,000 clones, about a sixth found once. This clone has ten or more counts. Its cognate antigen is unknown.

The TCR sequence derives from a female donor with papillary thyroid cancer or a benign thyroid nodule (not recorded which). Some clones in this sample may be carry-over from other donors' samples. V and J are TRBV10-3 and TRBJ2-3; perhaps TRBD1 as D (5 bases). The sequenced sample was tumor tissue. CDR3 sequence: CATKSRGSTDTQYF. DNA for the CDR3: TGTGCCACCAAATCTAGGGGAAGCACAGATACGCAGTATTTT.